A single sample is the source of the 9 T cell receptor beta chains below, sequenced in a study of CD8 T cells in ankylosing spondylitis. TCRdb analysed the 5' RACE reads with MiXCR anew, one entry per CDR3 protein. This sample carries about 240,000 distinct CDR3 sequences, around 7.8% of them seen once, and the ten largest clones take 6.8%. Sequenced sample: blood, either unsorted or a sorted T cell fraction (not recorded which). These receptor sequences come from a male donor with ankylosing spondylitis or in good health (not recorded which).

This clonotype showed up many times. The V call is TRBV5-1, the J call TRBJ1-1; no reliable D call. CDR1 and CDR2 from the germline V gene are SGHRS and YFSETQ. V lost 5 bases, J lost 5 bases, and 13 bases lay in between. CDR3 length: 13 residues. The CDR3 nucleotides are TGCGCCAGCAGGGAGGCAGGTCCGACTGAAGCTTTCTTT. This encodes CASREAGPTEAFF. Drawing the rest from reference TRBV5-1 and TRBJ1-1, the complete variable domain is KAGVTQTPRYLIKTRGQQVTLSCSPISGHRSVSWYQQTPGQGLQFLFEYFSETQRNKGNFPGRFSGRQFSNSRSEMNVSTLELGDSALYLCASREAGPTEAFFGQGTRLTVV.

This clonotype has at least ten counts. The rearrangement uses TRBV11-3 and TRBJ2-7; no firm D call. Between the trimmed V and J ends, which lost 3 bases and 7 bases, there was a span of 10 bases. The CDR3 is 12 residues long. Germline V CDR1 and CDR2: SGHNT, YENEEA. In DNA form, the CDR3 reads TGTGCCAGCAGCTTGTTCAAGTGGGAGCAGTACTTC. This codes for CASSLFKWEQYF.

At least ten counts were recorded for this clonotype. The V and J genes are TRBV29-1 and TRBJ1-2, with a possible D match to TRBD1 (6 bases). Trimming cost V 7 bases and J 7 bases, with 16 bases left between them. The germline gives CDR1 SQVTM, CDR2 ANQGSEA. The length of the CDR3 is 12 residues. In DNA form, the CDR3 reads TGCAGCGCATTTGAGTTCAGGGGTGGCTACACCTTC. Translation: CSAFEFRGGYTF.

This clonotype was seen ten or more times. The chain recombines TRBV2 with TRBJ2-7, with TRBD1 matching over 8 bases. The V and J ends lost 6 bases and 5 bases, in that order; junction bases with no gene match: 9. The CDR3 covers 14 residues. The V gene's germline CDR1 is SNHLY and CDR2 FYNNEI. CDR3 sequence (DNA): TGTGCCAGCAGGCCAGACAGGGGTTCCCACGAGCAGTACTTC. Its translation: CASRPDRGSHEQYF.

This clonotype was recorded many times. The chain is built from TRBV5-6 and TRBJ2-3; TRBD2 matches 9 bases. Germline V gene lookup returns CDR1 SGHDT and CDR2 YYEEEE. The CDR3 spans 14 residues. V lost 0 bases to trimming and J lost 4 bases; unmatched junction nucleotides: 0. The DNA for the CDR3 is TGTGCCAGCAGCTTGGGACTAGCGGCAGATACGCAGTATTTT. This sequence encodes CASSLGLAADTQYF.

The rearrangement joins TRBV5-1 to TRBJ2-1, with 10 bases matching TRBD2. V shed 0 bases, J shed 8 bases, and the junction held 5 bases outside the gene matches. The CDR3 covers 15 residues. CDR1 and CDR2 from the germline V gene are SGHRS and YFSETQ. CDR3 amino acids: CASSLASGGWDEQFF. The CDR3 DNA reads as TGCGCCAGCAGCTTGGCTAGCGGGGGCTGGGATGAGCAGTTCTTC. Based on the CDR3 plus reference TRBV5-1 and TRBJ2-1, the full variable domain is KAGVTQTPRYLIKTRGQQVTLSCSPISGHRSVSWYQQTPGQGLQFLFEYFSETQRNKGNFPGRFSGRQFSNSRSEMNVSTLELGDSALYLCASSLASGGWDEQFFGPGTRLTVL.

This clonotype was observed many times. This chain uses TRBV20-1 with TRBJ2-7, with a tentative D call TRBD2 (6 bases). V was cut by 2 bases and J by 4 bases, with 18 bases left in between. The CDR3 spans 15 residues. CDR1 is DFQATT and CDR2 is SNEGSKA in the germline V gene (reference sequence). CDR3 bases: TGCAGTGCTAGATGGGGGGACCTTCTTTTGTACGAGCAGTACTTC. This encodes CSARWGDLLLYEQYF.

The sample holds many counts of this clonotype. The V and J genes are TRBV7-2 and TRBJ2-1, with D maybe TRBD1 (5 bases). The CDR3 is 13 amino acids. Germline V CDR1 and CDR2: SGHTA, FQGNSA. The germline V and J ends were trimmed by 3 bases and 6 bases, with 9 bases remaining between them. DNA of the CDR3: TGTGCCAGCAGCTTGGGGCCCTTCAATGAGCAGTTCTTC. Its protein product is CASSLGPFNEQFF.

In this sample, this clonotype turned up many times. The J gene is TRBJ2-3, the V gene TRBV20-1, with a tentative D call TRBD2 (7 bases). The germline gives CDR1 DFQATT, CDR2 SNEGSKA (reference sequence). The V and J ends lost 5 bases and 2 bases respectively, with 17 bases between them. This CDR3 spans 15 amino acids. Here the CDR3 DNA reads TGCAGTGCTCCAGGGGCTAGCGGTACCACAGATACGCAGTATTTT. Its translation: CSAPGASGTTDTQYF.